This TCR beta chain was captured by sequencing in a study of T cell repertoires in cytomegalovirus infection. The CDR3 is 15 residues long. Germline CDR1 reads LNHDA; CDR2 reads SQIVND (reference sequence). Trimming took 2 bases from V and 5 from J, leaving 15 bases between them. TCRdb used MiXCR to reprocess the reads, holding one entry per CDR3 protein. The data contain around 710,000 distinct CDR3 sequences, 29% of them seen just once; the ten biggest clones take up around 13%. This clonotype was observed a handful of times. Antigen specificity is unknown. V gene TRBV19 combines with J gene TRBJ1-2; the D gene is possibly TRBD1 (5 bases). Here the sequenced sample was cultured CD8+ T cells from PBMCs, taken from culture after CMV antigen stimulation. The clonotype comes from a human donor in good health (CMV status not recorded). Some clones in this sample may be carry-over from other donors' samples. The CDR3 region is CASSITPGTAYGYTF. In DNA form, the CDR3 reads TGTGCCAGTAGTATAACCCCAGGGACCGCATATGGCTACACCTTC.